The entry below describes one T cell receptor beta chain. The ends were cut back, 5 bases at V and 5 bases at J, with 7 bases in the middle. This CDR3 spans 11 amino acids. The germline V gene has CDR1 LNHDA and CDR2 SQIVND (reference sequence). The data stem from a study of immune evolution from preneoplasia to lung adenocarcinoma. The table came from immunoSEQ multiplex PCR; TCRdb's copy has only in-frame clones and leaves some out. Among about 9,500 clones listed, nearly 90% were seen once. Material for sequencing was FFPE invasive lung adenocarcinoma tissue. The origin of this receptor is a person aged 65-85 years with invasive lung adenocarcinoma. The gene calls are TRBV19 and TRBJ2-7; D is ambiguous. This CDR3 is CASSSAHEQYF. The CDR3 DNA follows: TGTGCCAGTAGTTCAGCTCACGAGCAGTACTTC.